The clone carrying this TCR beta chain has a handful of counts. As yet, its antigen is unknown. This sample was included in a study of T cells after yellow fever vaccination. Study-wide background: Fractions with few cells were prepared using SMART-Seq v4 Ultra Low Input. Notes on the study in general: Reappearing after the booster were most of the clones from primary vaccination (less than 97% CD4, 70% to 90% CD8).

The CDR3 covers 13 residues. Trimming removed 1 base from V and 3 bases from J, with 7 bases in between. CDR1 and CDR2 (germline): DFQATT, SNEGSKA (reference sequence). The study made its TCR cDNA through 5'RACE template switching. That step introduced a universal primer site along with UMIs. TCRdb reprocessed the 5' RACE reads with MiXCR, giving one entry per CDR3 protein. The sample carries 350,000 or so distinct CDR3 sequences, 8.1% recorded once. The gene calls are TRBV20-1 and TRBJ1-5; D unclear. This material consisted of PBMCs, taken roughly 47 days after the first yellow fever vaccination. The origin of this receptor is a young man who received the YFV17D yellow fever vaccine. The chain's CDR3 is CSARASLNQPQHF. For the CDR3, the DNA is TGCAGTGCTAGAGCGTCGCTCAATCAGCCCCAGCATTTT.